This record looks at one T cell receptor (beta chain) sequence and its context. This sample is drawn from a study of cytomegalovirus exposure and HLA in healthy donors. Study information: Earlier work reported approximately 110 million unique TCR beta sequences from roughly 180 million T cells.

CDR3 length equals 15 residues. V lost 2 bases, J lost 2 bases, and 10 bases lay in between. Germline lookup yields CDR1 GTSNPN and CDR2 SVGIG (reference sequence). Primers for the PCR totalled 60 Vbeta and 13 Jbeta. Repertoires were generated with immunoSEQ multiplex PCR, while TCRdb's copy carries only in-frame clones and drops some. The table includes roughly 140,000 clones, approximately 85% detected once. The sequence came from a woman under 30 in good health and CMV-seronegative. The chain combines TRBV30 with TRBJ2-6, with a possible D match to TRBD2 (5 bases). The sequencing input was PBMCs. CDR3 sequence (DNA): TGTGCCTGGAGTCTAGAGGGTGCTGGGGCCAACGTCCTGACTTTC. Translating it yields CAWSLEGAGANVLTF.